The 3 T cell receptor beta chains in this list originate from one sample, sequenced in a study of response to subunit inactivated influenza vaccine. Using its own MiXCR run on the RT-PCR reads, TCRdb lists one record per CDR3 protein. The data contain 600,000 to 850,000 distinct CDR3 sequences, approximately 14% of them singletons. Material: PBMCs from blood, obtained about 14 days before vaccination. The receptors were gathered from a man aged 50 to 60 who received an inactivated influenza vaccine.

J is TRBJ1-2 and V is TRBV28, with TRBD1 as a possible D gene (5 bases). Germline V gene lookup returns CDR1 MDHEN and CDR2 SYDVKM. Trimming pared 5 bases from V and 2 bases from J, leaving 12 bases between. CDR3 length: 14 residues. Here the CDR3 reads CASSEGRTNYGYTF. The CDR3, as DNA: TGTGCCAGCAGTGAGGGACGGACCAACTATGGCTACACCTTC.

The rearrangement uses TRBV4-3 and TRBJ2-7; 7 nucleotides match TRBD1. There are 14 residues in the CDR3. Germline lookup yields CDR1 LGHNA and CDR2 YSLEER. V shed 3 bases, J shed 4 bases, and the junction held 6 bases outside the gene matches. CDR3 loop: CASSQYRGKYEQYF. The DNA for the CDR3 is TGCGCCAGCAGCCAGTACAGGGGCAAATACGAGCAGTACTTC.

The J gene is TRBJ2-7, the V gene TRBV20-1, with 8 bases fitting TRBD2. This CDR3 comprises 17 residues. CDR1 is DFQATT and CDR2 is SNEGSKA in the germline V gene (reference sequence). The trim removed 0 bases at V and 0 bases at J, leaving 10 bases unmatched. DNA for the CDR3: TGCAGTGCTAGAGATCCTCCGGGTAGCGGGGACTCCTACGAGCAGTACTTC. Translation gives CSARDPPGSGDSYEQYF.